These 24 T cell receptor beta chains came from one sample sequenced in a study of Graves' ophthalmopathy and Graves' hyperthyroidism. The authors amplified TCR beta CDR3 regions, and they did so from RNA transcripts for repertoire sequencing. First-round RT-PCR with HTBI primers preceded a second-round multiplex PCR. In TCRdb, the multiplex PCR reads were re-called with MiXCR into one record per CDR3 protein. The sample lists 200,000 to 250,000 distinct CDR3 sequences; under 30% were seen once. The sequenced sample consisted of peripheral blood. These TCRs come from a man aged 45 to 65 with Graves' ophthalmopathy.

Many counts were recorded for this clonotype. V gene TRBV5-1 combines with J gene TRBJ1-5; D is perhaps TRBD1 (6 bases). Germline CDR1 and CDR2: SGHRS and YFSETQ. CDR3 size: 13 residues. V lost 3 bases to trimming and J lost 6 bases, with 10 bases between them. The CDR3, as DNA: TGCGCCAGCAGCTCCGAAGGGGGTCAGCCCCAGCATTTT. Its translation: CASSSEGGQPQHF.

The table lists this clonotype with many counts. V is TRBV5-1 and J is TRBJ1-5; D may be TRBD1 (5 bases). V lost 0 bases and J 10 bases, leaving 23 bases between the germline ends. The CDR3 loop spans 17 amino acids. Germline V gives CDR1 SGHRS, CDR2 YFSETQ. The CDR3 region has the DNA TGCGCCAGCAGCTTGGGACCGCGGGGGACGGGTCAAAGACCCCAGCATTTT. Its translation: CASSLGPRGTGQRPQHF.

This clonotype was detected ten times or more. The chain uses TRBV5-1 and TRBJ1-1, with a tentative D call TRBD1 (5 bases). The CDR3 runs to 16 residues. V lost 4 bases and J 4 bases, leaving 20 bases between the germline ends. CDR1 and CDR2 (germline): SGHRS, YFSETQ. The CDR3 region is CASSPGGSVRSTEAFF. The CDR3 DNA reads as TGCGCCAGCAGCCCCGGGGGTTCAGTGAGAAGCACTGAAGCTTTCTTT.

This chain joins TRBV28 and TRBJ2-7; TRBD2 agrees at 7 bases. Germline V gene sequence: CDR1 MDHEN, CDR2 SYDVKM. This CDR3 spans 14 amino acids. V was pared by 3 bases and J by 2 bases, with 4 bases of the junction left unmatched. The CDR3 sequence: CASSLGGETYEQYF. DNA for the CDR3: TGTGCCAGCAGTTTGGGGGGGGAGACCTACGAGCAGTACTTC.

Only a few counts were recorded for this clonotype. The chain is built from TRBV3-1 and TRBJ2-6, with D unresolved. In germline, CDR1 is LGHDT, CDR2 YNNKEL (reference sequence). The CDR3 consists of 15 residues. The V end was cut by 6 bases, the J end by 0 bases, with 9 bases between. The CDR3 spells CASSPARSGANVLTF. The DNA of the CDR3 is TGTGCCAGCAGTCCCGCCCGCTCTGGGGCCAACGTCCTGACTTTC.

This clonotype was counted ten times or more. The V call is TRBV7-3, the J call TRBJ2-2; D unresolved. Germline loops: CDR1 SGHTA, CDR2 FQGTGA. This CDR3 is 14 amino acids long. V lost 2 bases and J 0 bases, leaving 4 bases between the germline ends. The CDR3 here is CASSLAANTGELFF. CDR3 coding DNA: TGTGCCAGCAGCTTAGCCGCGAACACCGGGGAGCTGTTTTTT.

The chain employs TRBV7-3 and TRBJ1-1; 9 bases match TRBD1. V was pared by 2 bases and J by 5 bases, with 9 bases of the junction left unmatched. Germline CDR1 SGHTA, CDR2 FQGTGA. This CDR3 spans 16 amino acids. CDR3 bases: TGTGCCAGCAGCTTAGGGACAGGGCGTGAGAAAACTGAAGCTTTCTTT. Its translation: CASSLGTGREKTEAFF.

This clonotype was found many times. This chain's CDR3 is CASSFRGSNQPQHF. Written as DNA, the CDR3 is TGTGCCAGCAGCTTTCGGGGTAGCAATCAGCCCCAGCATTTT. The chain employs TRBV5-6 and TRBJ1-5; D is unclear. Germline CDR1 SGHDT, CDR2 YYEEEE. Trimming removed 2 bases at V and 0 bases at J, with 6 bases between. The CDR3 has 14 amino acids.

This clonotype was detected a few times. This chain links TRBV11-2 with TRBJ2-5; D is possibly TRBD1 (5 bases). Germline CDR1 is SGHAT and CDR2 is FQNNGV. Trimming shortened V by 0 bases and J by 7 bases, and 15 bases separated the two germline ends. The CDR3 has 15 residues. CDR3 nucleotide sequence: TGTGCCAGCAGCTTAGATCAAGGCAGGGTGGCGACCCAGTACTTC. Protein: CASSLDQGRVATQYF.

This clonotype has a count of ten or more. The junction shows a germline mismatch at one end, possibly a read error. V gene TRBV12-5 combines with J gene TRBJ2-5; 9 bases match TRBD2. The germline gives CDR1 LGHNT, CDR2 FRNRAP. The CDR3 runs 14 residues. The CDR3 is CASGAGGDGETRYF. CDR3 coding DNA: TGTGCTAGTGGGGCGGGAGGGGACGGAGAGACCCGGTACTTC.

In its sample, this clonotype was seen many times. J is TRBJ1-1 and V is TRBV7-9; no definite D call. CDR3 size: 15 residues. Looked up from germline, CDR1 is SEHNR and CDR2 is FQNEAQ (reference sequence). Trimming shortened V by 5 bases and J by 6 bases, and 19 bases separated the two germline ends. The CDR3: CASSPPDPGVPEAFF. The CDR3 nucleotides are TGTGCCAGCAGCCCTCCGGACCCCGGGGTGCCTGAAGCTTTCTTT.

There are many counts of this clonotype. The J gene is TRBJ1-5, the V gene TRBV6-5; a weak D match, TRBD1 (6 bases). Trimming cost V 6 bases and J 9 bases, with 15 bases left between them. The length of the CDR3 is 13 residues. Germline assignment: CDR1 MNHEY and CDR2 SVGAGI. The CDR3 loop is CASRLARGRPQHF. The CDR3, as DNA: TGTGCCAGCAGATTGGCCAGGGGACGGCCCCAGCATTTT.

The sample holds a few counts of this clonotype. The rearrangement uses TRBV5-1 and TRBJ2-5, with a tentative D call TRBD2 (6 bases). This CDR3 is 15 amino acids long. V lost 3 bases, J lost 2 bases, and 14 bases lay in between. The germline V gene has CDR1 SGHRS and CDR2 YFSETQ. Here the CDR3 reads CASSWGGTRQETQYF. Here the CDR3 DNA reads TGCGCCAGCAGCTGGGGTGGGACTCGACAAGAGACCCAGTACTTC.

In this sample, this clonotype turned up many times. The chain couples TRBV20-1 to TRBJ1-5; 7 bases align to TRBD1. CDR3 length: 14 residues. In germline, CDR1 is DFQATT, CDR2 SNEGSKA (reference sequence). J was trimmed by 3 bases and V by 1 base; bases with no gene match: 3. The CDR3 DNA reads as TGCAGTGCTAGAGGACAGGGCTCCAATCAGCCCCAGCATTTT. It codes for CSARGQGSNQPQHF.

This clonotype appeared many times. CDR3 region: CASSVQGGEQYF. Written as DNA, the CDR3 is TGTGCCAGCAGCGTACAGGGCGGGGAGCAGTACTTC. V is TRBV9 and J is TRBJ2-7; D tentatively fits TRBD1 or TRBD2 (5 bases each). Trimming stripped 1 base from V and 7 bases from J, with 9 bases between. Germline V lookup: CDR1 SGDLS, CDR2 YYNGEE. CDR3 length equals 12 residues.

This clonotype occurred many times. CDR3 sequence: CASWGDRGRETQYF. The CDR3 coding sequence is TGTGCCAGCTGGGGAGACAGGGGGCGAGAGACCCAGTACTTC. This chain links TRBV28 with TRBJ2-5; 10 bases are shared with TRBD1. V lost 8 bases and J lost 4; bases outside the gene matches: 7. The CDR3 covers 14 residues. Germline V gene data show CDR1 as MDHEN and CDR2 as SYDVKM.

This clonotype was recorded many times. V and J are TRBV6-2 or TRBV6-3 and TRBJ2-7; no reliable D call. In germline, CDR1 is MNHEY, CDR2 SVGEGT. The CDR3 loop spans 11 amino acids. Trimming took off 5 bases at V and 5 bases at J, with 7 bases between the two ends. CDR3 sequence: CASSRADEQYF. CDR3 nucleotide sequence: TGTGCCAGCAGTCGGGCCGACGAGCAGTACTTC.

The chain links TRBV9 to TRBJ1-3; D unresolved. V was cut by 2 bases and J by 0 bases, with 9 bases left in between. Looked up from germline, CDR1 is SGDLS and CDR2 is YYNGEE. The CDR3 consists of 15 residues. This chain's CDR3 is CASSVGKSSGNTIYF. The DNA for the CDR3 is TGTGCCAGCAGCGTGGGGAAGAGCTCTGGAAACACCATATATTTT.

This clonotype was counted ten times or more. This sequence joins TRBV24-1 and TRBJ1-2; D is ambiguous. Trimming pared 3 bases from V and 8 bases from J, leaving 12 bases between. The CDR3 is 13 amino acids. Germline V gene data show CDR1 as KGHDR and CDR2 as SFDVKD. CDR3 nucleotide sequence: TGTGCCACCAGTGATCCCGGGTTGGAGGGCTACACCTTC. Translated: CATSDPGLEGYTF.

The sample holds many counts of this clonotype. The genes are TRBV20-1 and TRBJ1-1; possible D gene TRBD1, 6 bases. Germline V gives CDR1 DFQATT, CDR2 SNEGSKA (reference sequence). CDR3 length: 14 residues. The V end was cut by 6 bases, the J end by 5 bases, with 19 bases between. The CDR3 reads CSAFIGRGRTEAFF. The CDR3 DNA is TGCAGTGCCTTTATTGGCAGGGGTAGGACTGAAGCTTTCTTT.

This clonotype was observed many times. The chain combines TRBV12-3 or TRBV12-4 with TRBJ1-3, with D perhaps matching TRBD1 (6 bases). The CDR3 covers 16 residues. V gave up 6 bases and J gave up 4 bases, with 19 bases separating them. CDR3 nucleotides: TGTGCCAGCAGGACGGACGGGGGGCCTCGAGGAAACACCATATATTTT. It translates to CASRTDGGPRGNTIYF.

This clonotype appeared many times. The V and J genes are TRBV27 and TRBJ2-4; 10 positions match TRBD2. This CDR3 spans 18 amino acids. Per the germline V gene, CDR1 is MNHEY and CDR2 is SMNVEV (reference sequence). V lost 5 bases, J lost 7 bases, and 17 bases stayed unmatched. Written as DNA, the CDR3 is TGTGCCAGCAGTGTGACAGGCTTACTAGCGGGAACTGGGAACATTCAGTACTTC. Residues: CASSVTGLLAGTGNIQYF.

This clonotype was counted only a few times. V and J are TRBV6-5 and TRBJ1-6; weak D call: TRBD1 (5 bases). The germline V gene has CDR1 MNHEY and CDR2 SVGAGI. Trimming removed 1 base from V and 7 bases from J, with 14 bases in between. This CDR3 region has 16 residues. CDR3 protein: CASSYWGGGRNSPLHF. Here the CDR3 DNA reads TGTGCCAGCAGTTACTGGGGGGGGGGACGGAATTCACCCCTCCACTTT.

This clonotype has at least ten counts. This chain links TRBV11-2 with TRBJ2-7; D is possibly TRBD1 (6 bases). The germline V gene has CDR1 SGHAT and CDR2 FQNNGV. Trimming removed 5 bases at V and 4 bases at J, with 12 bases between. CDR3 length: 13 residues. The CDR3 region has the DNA TGTGCCAGCAGCCCCTGGACAGAGTACGAGCAGTACTTC. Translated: CASSPWTEYEQYF.